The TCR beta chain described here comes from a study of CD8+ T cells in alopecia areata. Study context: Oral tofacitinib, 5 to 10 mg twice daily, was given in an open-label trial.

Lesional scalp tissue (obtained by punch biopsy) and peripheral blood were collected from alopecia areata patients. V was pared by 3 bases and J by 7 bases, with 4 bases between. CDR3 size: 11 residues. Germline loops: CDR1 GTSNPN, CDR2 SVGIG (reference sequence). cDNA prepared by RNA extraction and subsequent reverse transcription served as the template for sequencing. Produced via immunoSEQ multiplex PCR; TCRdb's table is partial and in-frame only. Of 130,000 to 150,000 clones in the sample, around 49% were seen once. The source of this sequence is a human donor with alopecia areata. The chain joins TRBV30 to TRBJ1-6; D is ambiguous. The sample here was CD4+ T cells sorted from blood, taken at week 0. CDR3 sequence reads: CAWRENSPLHF. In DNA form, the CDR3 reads TGTGCCTGGAGGGAGAATTCACCCCTCCACTTT.